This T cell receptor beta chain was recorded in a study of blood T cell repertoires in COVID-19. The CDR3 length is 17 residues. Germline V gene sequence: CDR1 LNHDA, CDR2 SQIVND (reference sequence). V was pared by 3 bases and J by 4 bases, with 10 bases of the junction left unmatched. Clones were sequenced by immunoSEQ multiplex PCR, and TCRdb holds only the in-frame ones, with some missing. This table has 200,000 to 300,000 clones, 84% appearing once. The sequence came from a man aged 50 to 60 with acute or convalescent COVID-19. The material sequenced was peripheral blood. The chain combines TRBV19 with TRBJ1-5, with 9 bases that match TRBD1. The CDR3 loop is CASSISIRDRVNQPQHF. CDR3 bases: TGTGCCAGTAGTATTTCAATCCGGGACAGGGTGAATCAGCCCCAGCATTTT.